This TCR beta chain was found in a study of T cell responses to AZD1222 COVID-19 vaccine. TCRdb keeps only in-frame clones here, not all; method: immunoSEQ multiplex PCR. This repertoire shows 150,000 to 200,000 clones, over 80% found once; its top ten account for roughly 4%. The clonotype comes from an adult who received the MenACWY meningococcal vaccine as a control. The input for sequencing was peripheral blood, taken 28 days after the second dose of the MenACWY control vaccine.

The CDR3 reads CASSFPNSPLHF. The CDR3 DNA follows: TGTGCCAGCAGTTTCCCGAATTCACCCCTCCACTTT. The V gene is TRBV12-3 or TRBV12-4, the J gene TRBJ1-6; D gene ambiguous. V was clipped by 3 bases and J by 7 bases, with 4 bases between them. This CDR3 is 12 amino acids long.